The clone carrying this T cell receptor beta chain was detected once. This entry is derived from a study of chemoradiotherapy in HPV16-positive cancers. V lost 6 bases and J lost 6, with 23 bases in between. Per the germline V gene, CDR1 is SGHAT and CDR2 is FQNNGV. The CDR3 sequence is 17 residues long. Sequencing was performed with immunoSEQ multiplex PCR; in TCRdb, only in-frame clones are kept and a portion is missing. The table has about 22,000 clones, just under 75% seen once. Sampling was conducted from a patient who underwent chemoradiotherapy. The sequence was obtained from a human donor with HPV-associated anogenital cancer. This rearrangement joins TRBV11-2 to TRBJ2-2, with unresolved D. This CDR3 reads CASRTPMAFDLSGELFF. The CDR3, as DNA: TGTGCCAGCAGAACCCCCATGGCATTTGATTTGTCCGGGGAGCTGTTTTTT.